This T cell receptor beta chain stems from a study of blood T cell repertoires in COVID-19. Study context: Samples representing acute and convalescent COVID-19 were sourced from the United States, Italy and Spain. PBMCs, B-cell-depleted T cells, or T cells provided the cDNA or gDNA that made up the material.

This CDR3 contains 15 residues. Losses at the gene ends were 1 base for V and 7 bases for J; bases not matched to a gene: 9. Per germline, CDR1 SNHLY and CDR2 FYNNEI. The repertoire was sequenced with immunoSEQ multiplex PCR; TCRdb's copy has only in-frame clones and lacks some. Of 350,000 to 400,000 clones in the sample, 85% to 90% were seen once. Sequenced: PBMCs or T cells enriched from blood (not recorded which). The chain is built from TRBV2 and TRBJ1-2; 7 bases are a match to TRBD1. The TCR was taken from a woman between 18 and 29 years old who had recovered from COVID-19. DNA for the CDR3: TGTGCCAGCAGTGAAGGGGCAGGGGGGCTTGGTGGCTACACCTTC. This gives the protein CASSEGAGGLGGYTF. The variable domain in full, with the rest retrieved from reference TRBV2 and TRBJ1-2, is EPEVTQTPSHQVTQMGQEVILRCVPISNHLYFYWYRQILGQKVEFLVSFYNNEISEKSEIFDDQFSVERPDGSNFTLKIRSTKLEDSAMYFCASSEGAGGLGGYTFGSGTRLTVV.